What follows are 29 T cell receptor beta chains derived from one specimen sequenced in a study of tumor and adjacent non-tumor tissue in lung cancer. A modified ARM-PCR protocol with three rounds of nested PCR amplified TCRbeta. TCRdb recomputed calls from the multiplex PCR reads with MiXCR, one row per CDR3 protein. The repertoire has roughly 49,000 distinct CDR3 sequences, 74% of them found once; the top ten carry approximately 23%. No cell sorting was done before RNA was extracted from the tissue. More than 3 cm separated this lung sample from the edge of the tumor. Sequenced sample: distant non-tumor lung tissue. These receptors were obtained from a woman aged 55-69 years with non-small cell lung cancer.

This clonotype is termed medium-sized. V usage is TRBV29-1 and J usage is TRBJ2-7; D gene unclear. V was shortened by 0 bases and J by 6 bases, with 12 bases between the two germline ends. Germline assignment: CDR1 SQVTM and CDR2 ANQGSEA. CDR3 length equals 13 residues. CDR3 bases: TGCAGCGTTGAAGAAGGTATGGACGGCGAGCAGTACTTC. Amino acid sequence: CSVEEGMDGEQYF.

Many counts were recorded for this clonotype. The chain uses TRBV6-2 or TRBV6-3 and TRBJ1-6; TRBD1 matches at 7 bases. Losses at the gene ends were 7 bases for V and 7 bases for J; bases not matched to a gene: 7. This CDR3 is built from 14 residues. Germline V gene sequence: CDR1 MNHEY, CDR2 SVGEGT. CDR3 in amino acids: CASKLTGTNSPLHF. Written as DNA, the CDR3 is TGTGCCAGCAAGCTGACAGGGACAAATTCACCCCTCCACTTT.

A remark on this clonotype: Compared with germline, one end of the junction differs, possibly owing to a read error. V is TRBV4-3 and J is TRBJ1-4; 9 positions agree with TRBD1. Germline values: CDR1 LGHNA, CDR2 YSLEER. CDR3 size: 16 residues. CDR3 residues: CASNQGTGLPDEKLFF. The DNA of the CDR3 is TGTGCCAGCAACCAAGGGACAGGGCTCCCCGATGAAAAACTGTTTTTT.

CDR3 nucleotide sequence: TGTGCCAGGTGCCCCGGGACTGGGGTCACCGGGGAGCTGTTTTTT. This encodes CARCPGTGVTGELFF. The V call is TRBV11-3, the J call TRBJ2-2, with a weak D call TRBD2 (6 bases). The CDR3 consists of 15 residues. Trimming removed 9 bases from V and 4 bases from J, with 18 bases in between. Germline V gene sequence: CDR1 SGHNT, CDR2 YENEEA.

Comments on this clonotype: The junction shows a germline mismatch at one end, possibly a read error. The chain is built from TRBV11-1 and TRBJ2-2; 11 positions agree with TRBD2. The CDR3 runs 17 residues. The germline V gene encodes CDR1 SGHAT and CDR2 FQDESV (reference sequence). The CDR3 DNA is TGTGCCAGCGGCCCGCTACTAGCGGGAGAATCCACCGGGGAGCTGTCTTTT. It specifies CASGPLLAGESTGELSF.

Concerning this clonotype itself: One end of the junction varies from germline; a read error may be responsible. The chain uses TRBV29-1 and TRBJ2-4; no reliable D call. Germline CDR1 and CDR2: SQVTM and ANQGSEA. The CDR3 runs to 12 residues. CDR3: CSVEREINIRYF. The CDR3 bases are TGCAGCGTTGAACGTGAGATAAACATTCGGTACTTT.

This clonotype was detected once. The conserved phenylalanine or tryptophan is not found at the CDR3 terminus, so this likely reflects a read error. The chain uses TRBV4-2 and TRBJ2-3; D gene unclear. The germline V gene has CDR1 LGHNA and CDR2 YNFKEQ. The CDR3 totals 14 residues. CDR3 in amino acids: CASSQEARSYTQYC. In DNA, the CDR3 is TGTGCCAGCAGTCAAGAAGCGCGATCCTATACGCAGTATTGT.

This rearrangement joins TRBV5-6 to TRBJ1-2; D is unresolved. The germline V and J ends were trimmed by 7 bases and 5 bases, with 15 bases remaining between them. The CDR3 covers 13 residues. CDR1 is SGHDT, CDR2 YYEEEE, per germline. DNA for the CDR3: TGTGCCAGCGGCCCCGCACAGACGTATGGCTACACCTTC. Encoded protein: CASGPAQTYGYTF.

As for this clonotype: One end of the junction fails to match germline, which may point to a read error. J is TRBJ2-7 and V is TRBV9; D possibly corresponds to TRBD2 (5 bases). CDR1 and CDR2 from the germline V gene are SGDLS and YYNGEE. The CDR3 sequence is 15 residues long. The CDR3 loop is CASGVSPGSSYEQYF. Here the CDR3 DNA reads TGTGCCAGCGGCGTAAGTCCGGGGAGCTCCTACGAGCAGTACTTC.

V usage is TRBV5-4 and J usage is TRBJ1-6; 9 nucleotides match TRBD1. Germline-derived CDR1 and CDR2 are SGHNT and YYREEE (reference sequence). CDR3 length equals 15 residues. V was pared by 5 bases and J by 4 bases, with 4 bases of the junction left unmatched. The CDR3 DNA sequence: TGTGCCAGCAGATTCGGGACAGGGTATAATTCACCCCTCCACTTT. It codes for CASRFGTGYNSPLHF. The full variable domain, rest sourced from reference TRBV5-4 and TRBJ1-6, is ETGVTQSPTHLIKTRGQQVTLRCSSQSGHNTVSWYQQALGQGPQFIFQYYREEENGRGNFPPRFSGLQFPNYSSELNVNALELDDSALYLCASRFGTGYNSPLHFGNGTRLTVT.

The chain couples TRBV5-1 to TRBJ2-5; TRBD2 matches at 10 bases. The germline gives CDR1 SGHRS, CDR2 YFSETQ. J lost 7 bases, V lost 4 bases, and 13 bases had no gene match. The length of the CDR3 is 16 residues. CDR3 region: CASSRTSGASGGTQYF. The CDR3 nucleotides are TGCGCCAGCAGCCGGACTAGCGGAGCATCCGGGGGGACCCAGTACTTC. The full variable domain, with the rest looked up from reference TRBV5-1 and TRBJ2-5, is KAGVTQTPRYLIKTRGQQVTLSCSPISGHRSVSWYQQTPGQGLQFLFEYFSETQRNKGNFPGRFSGRQFSNSRSEMNVSTLELGDSALYLCASSRTSGASGGTQYFGPGTRLLVL.

A note on this clonotype: Germline and junction disagree at one end, which may indicate a read error. The V gene is TRBV4-3, the J gene TRBJ1-4; TRBD1 might be the D (5 bases). The length of the CDR3 is 16 residues. Germline assignment: CDR1 LGHNA and CDR2 YSLEER. In DNA, the CDR3 is TGCGCCAGGAGCCGCAAGTTGGGTGGGGGAAGCGAAAAACTGTTTTTT. Amino acids: CARSRKLGGGSEKLFF.

Concerning this clonotype itself: This may be a read error, as it is one base from a much larger clone. The rearrangement joins TRBV20-1 to TRBJ1-2; no firm D call. Germline lookup yields CDR1 DFQATT and CDR2 SNEGSKA (reference sequence). The CDR3 runs to 14 residues. Trimming took off 6 bases at V and 2 bases at J, with 16 bases between the two ends. CDR3 DNA: TGCAGTGCCGCCCCCTCGGGAGAAAACTATGGCTACACCTTC. This encodes CSAAPSGENYGYTF.

A word on this clonotype: Its ends do not fully match the called genes, so a read error is possible. This rearrangement joins TRBV6-1 to TRBJ1-2, with TRBD1 as a possible D gene (5 bases). CDR3 length equals 16 residues. CDR1 and CDR2 from the germline V gene are MNHNS and SASEGT. The CDR3 region has the DNA TGTCCCAGCAGTGAAAACCGGGACGGGCCTAACTATGGCTACACCTTC. This gives the protein CPSSENRDGPNYGYTF.

This clonotype was observed a handful of times. The V call is TRBV6-4, the J call TRBJ1-1; D unclear. Germline V gene lookup returns CDR1 MRHNA and CDR2 SNTAGT. This CDR3 is 13 amino acids long. Trimming shortened V by 6 bases and J by 4 bases, and 12 bases separated the two germline ends. CDR3 loop: CASSPGPATEAFF. The CDR3 region has the DNA TGTGCCAGCAGCCCTGGACCGGCCACTGAAGCTTTCTTT.

As regards this clonotype: This CDR3 is missing its conserved last phenylalanine or tryptophan, likely due to a read error. The chain uses TRBV28 and TRBJ2-5; 9 bases match TRBD1. With 4 bases clipped from V and 9 bases from J, the junction kept 6 bases outside the gene matches. CDR3 length: 13 amino acids. CDR1 and CDR2 from the germline V gene are MDHEN and SYDVKM. CDR3 residues: CASSWTGEGAQYY. CDR3 nucleotide sequence: TGTGCCAGCAGTTGGACAGGGGAGGGGGCCCAGTACTAC.

About this clonotype itself: This sequence may be a read error, since a much larger clone differs from it by one base. This chain links TRBV28 with TRBJ2-5; the D is unclear. V was clipped by 2 bases and J by 13 bases, with 11 bases between them. Germline values: CDR1 MDHEN, CDR2 SYDVKM. The length of the CDR3 is 11 residues. For the CDR3, the DNA is TGTGCCAGCAGTTTACGCCAGTCTCCGTACTTC. Encoded protein: CASSLRQSPYF.

The V gene is TRBV28, the J gene TRBJ2-1; 9 positions agree with TRBD1. Germline-derived CDR1 and CDR2 are MDHEN and SYDVKM. CDR3 length: 14 amino acids. V gave up 11 bases and J gave up 6 bases; unmatched junction bases: 11. Here the CDR3 DNA reads TGTGCCTGCAATATGACAGGGGGGTTCAATGAGCAGTTCTTC. It encodes CACNMTGGFNEQFF.

V gene TRBV10-3 combines with J gene TRBJ2-5; 9 positions agree with TRBD1. The junction had 24 bases not matched to a gene; V was cut back by 10 bases and J by 3 bases. The germline V gene encodes CDR1 ENHRY and CDR2 SYGVKD. The CDR3 runs 19 residues. The CDR3 here is CATNTAGTGTPIREETQYF. The CDR3 DNA sequence: TGTGCCACCAATACCGCCGGGACAGGGACCCCCATCAGGGAAGAGACCCAGTACTTC.

As for this clonotype: The junction shows a germline mismatch at one end, possibly a read error. V and J are TRBV6-6 and TRBJ2-2; no reliable D call. Germline V gene data show CDR1 as MNHNY and CDR2 as SVGAGI (reference sequence). The CDR3 sequence is 13 residues long. This chain's CDR3 is CASRFANTVEPFF. In DNA, the CDR3 is TGTGCCAGCAGATTCGCGAACACCGTGGAGCCGTTTTTT.

The chain uses TRBV7-8 and TRBJ2-1; maybe TRBD2 (6 bases). Looked up from germline, CDR1 is SGHVS and CDR2 is FQNEAQ. This CDR3 has 15 residues. Trimming cost V 5 bases and J 4 bases, with 15 bases left between them. As DNA, the CDR3 is TGTGCCAGCAGCACCTCGGAGGGAGCATACAATGAGCAGTTCTTC. Amino acid sequence: CASSTSEGAYNEQFF.

Comment on this clonotype: Likely a read error: the CDR3 ends without its conserved phenylalanine or tryptophan. This chain uses TRBV4-3 with TRBJ1-3; D is unclear. The germline CDR1 and CDR2 sequences are LGHNA and YSLEER. The CDR3 length is 15 residues. The V gene lost 0 bases and the J gene lost 5 bases, with 11 bases spanning the gap. CDR3 amino acids: CASSQDTEGRNTIYL. As DNA, the CDR3 is TGCGCCAGCAGCCAAGATACGGAGGGTCGAAACACCATATATCTT.

Comment on this clonotype: As the CDR3 is not closed by the conserved phenylalanine or tryptophan, this likely results from a read error. The chain recombines TRBV6-2 or TRBV6-3 with TRBJ2-5, with 7 positions matching TRBD2. The CDR3 is made up of 16 amino acids. From germline, CDR1 is MNHEY and CDR2 SVGEGT. Written as DNA, the CDR3 is TGTGCCAGCAGTATCCCCCGAAGCGGGGACCAAGAGACTCAGTACGTC. It encodes CASSIPRSGDQETQYV.

This clonotype occurred once. The conserved phenylalanine or tryptophan normally closing the CDR3 is absent here, so this likely arose from a read error. The DNA is omitted, as the CDR3 cannot be located on it reliably, and the CDR3 follows TCRdb's listing. The chain uses TRBV11-3 and TRBJ2-7; the table's D call TRBD2 went unverified against the DNA. 11 amino acids form the CDR3, both terminal residues included. Germline V gives CDR1 SGHNT, CDR2 YENEEA. The CDR3 region is CASSLGTRQCL.

The chain links TRBV11-3 to TRBJ2-3; D is undetermined. Germline assignment: CDR1 SGHNT and CDR2 YENEEA. V shed 7 bases and J shed 1 base, with 18 bases lying between them. The CDR3 runs to 16 residues. In DNA, the CDR3 is TGTGCCAGCAACCCTTACGAAGACCAACGCACAGATACGCAGTATTTT. Amino acids: CASNPYEDQRTDTQYF.

As concerns this clonotype: A read error may produce the germline difference seen at one junction end. The gene calls are TRBV28 and TRBJ2-7, with 10 nucleotides matching TRBD2. Looked up from germline, CDR1 is MDHEN and CDR2 is SYDVKM. This CDR3 is built from 18 residues. As DNA, the CDR3 is TGTGTCAGCAGTTCCGGGACTAGCGCCCCGACGCCGATCTACGAGCAGTACTTC. Protein: CVSSSGTSAPTPIYEQYF.

As regards this clonotype: The conserved final phenylalanine or tryptophan is absent from the CDR3, which likely points to a read error. This sequence joins TRBV29-1 and TRBJ2-5; D is unclear. This CDR3 spans 13 amino acids. The germline V gene encodes CDR1 SQVTM and CDR2 ANQGSEA. V shed 4 bases and J shed 1 base, with 10 bases lying between them. The CDR3 DNA is TGCAGCGTTGGCTGGGCGTTCCAAGAGACCCAGTACTAC. Amino acid sequence: CSVGWAFQETQYY.

The chain recombines TRBV7-9 with TRBJ2-3; 11 nucleotides match TRBD2. The ends lost 5 bases at V and 2 bases at J; junction bases unmatched: 6. CDR1 is SEHNR, CDR2 FQNEAQ, per germline (reference sequence). This CDR3 comprises 16 residues. The CDR3 sequence: CASSTDSGGATDTQYF. The DNA of the CDR3 is TGTGCCAGCAGCACAGATAGCGGGGGGGCCACAGATACGCAGTATTTT.

Concerning this clonotype: The conserved phenylalanine or tryptophan is not found at the CDR3 terminus, so this likely reflects a read error. The rearrangement uses TRBV11-3 and TRBJ2-2; TRBD1 agrees at 9 bases. Germline V gives CDR1 SGHNT, CDR2 YENEEA. J gave up 5 bases and V 6 bases, and 10 bases lay outside the gene matches. The CDR3 has 16 amino acids. The CDR3 nucleotides are TGTGCCAGCAGTACAGGGACAGGGAAATGTACCGGGGAGCTGTTTTTA. Translated: CASSTGTGKCTGELFL.